The sequence of this T cell receptor beta chain was determined in a study of radiation and T cells in renal cell carcinoma (dated by TCRdb to 2020 to 2022). The study in broad terms: In total, more than 50 samples underwent TCR beta sequencing: approximately 26 tumors plus 27 peripheral blood samples. In the roughly 49 samples combined, around 3.7 million unique CDR3 nucleotide sequences were found, encoding roughly 2.5 million unique CDR3 amino acid sequences. The last blood draw happened 4 weeks after radiation, timed to coincide with nephrectomy.

TCR beta libraries were generated from genomic DNA with the immunoSEQ kit, following the manufacturer's recommendations. For library preparation, a first multiplex PCR was performed with proprietary primers, followed by a second PCR in which unique barcodes were added, and bead cleanups were performed after each round. Each sample batch included a kit-provided positive control reaction and a negative control reaction. The final libraries were assessed on an Agilent 4200 TapeStation D1000 ScreenTape, pooled by volume, and quantified by qPCR. An Illumina NextSeq500 fitted with a MidOutput 150-cycle cartridge performed the sequencing, running 156 Read1 cycles and 15 Index1 cycles with the kit's custom primers. The pooled library was loaded at approximately 1 pM, with a roughly 18% PhiX control spiked in. Under the source paper's analysis protocol: Vendor-processed data were analyzed in R, and a clonotype was defined as all T cells sharing the same CDR3 nucleotide sequence. For clone abundance analyses, frequencies were normalized to the 10,000 most abundant clones per sample. Before analysis, public T cell clones were removed, and these numbered fewer than six per sample on average. Tumor-enriched and baseline blood-enriched clonotypes were defined by at least a 32-fold difference in abundance between compartments. Clonotypes expanded or contracted between blood time points were identified with a beta-binomial differential abundance model. Tumor-blood repertoire similarity was measured with the Baroni-Urbani and Buser coefficient, and group comparisons used two-tailed Wilcoxon tests in R. Here the immuneACCESS table is served through TCRdb, limited to in-frame sequences with V and J called. Missing clones are a known gap in these copies; in checked studies unresolved V genes cover under half, and the rest lacks a known reason. V and J calls plus clone size are reproduced from that table; the DNA served to infer D and trimming. The sample includes about 150,000 clones, with around 88% observed a single time. The ten largest account for about a sixth of the sample.

Broader findings and caveats from the paper: Changes in the blood repertoire were not tracked past 4 weeks after treatment. Because no pretreatment tumor biopsies were available, whether clonotypes were present in the tumor at baseline could not be determined. Effects of radiation dose or scheduling on the TCR repertoire could not be addressed with the single-armed trial design. An increase in top tumor clonotypes in blood was observed from baseline to 2 weeks post-radiation, followed by contraction by 4 weeks, which was taken to suggest transient expansion of tumor-resident clones.

Worth noting for this clone: No antigen is known for it. One base away there is no much larger clone; base qualities are not given. This sample also contains other DNA sequences that code for the same CDR3.

The sample's time point label, in plain terms: blood 4 weeks post-SBRT, at nephrectomy. In the paper's terms, the treatment or condition label means: 15 Gy SBRT to primary tumor, nephrectomy 4 weeks later. The samples were obtained from a clinical trial, where primary renal cell carcinomas were treated with 15 Gy stereotactic body radiation therapy and then removed by nephrectomy 4 weeks afterward. To follow tumor-enriched clonotypes, peripheral blood was collected serially from radiation-treated patients at baseline and again at 2 weeks and 4 weeks after SBRT. Every patient had renal cell carcinoma of clear cell pathology. The QIAamp DNA Blood Mini Kit (Qiagen) was used to prepare genomic DNA for TCR sequencing. Only samples passing all quality control checks were included in the analyses. CDR1 and CDR2 (LNHDA, SQIVND) derive from the germline V gene (reference sequence). A distance of 7 bases separates the germline ends of V and J, which lose 3 bases and 1 base respectively. Spanning cysteine to phenylalanine, the CDR3 consists of 13 amino acids. The read is trimmed to its CDR3 DNA, 39 bases read in frame from base 1.

The sequencing here drew on blood, taken from a patient whose treatment included radiotherapy and nephrectomy. This sequence uses TRBV19 and TRBJ2-7, with the D gene call left open. The receptor was derived from a woman aged 45-65 years with renal cell carcinoma. CDR3 protein: CASSIGRSYEQYF. The DNA is TGTGCCAGTAGTATCGGCAGGTCCTACGAGCAGTACTTC.